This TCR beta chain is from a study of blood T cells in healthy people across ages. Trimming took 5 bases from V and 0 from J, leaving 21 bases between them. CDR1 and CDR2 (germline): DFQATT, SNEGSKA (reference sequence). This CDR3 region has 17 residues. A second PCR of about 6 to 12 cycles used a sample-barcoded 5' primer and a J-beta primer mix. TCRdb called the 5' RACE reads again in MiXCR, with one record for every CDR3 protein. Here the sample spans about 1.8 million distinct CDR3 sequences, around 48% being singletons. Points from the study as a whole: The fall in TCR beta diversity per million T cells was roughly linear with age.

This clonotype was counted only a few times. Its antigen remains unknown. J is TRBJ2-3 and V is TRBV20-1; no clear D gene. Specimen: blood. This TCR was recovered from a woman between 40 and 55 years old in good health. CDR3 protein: CSAPRPRSPLSTDTQYF. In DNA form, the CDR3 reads TGCAGTGCTCCCCGTCCTAGATCACCGCTTAGCACAGATACGCAGTATTTT.